The 15 T cell receptor beta chains below come from one sample, sequenced in a study of tumor-infiltrating lymphocytes in primary liver carcinoma. Germline DNA was extracted too, while blood RNA derived from unsorted whole blood. The template, around 520 ng total RNA, yielded TCR beta cDNA made with a constant-region primer. It was through three nested multiplex PCR rounds of slightly modified ARM-PCR that TCR beta libraries arose. With TRBV1-TRBV30 forward primers and a C-beta reverse primer, the first two PCR rounds were run for around 10 cycles each. TCRdb re-derived calls from the multiplex PCR reads in MiXCR, one entry per CDR3 protein. Of about 310,000 distinct CDR3 sequences listed, approximately 54% were seen once; the top ten hold 17%. Sequenced: peripheral blood. The receptors stem from a young woman with primary liver carcinoma and hepatitis B virus infection.

Here the CDR3 DNA reads TGTGCCAGCAGCAAAGTTACCTACAGGGGTTCCGGGGAGCTGTTTTTT. Residues: CASSKVTYRGSGELFF. The V gene is TRBV21-1, the J gene TRBJ2-2; the D segment call TRBD1 is taken from the table without a DNA check. TRBV21-1 is a pseudogene segment. This CDR3 has 16 residues.

A note on this clonotype: One end of the junction does not line up with germline, which may come from a read error. V and J are TRBV5-8 and TRBJ2-1; D gene uncertain. CDR1 SGHTS and CDR2 YDEGEE come from the germline V gene. CDR3 length: 12 amino acids. The CDR3 spells CASSFRQSGVRF. For the CDR3, the DNA is TGTGCCAGCAGCTTCCGGCAATCTGGTGTCAGGTTC.

Many counts were recorded for this clonotype. The chain joins TRBV11-2 to TRBJ2-2; D is ambiguous. V was pared by 4 bases and J by 8 bases, with 11 bases between. This CDR3 region has 13 residues. Germline V lookup: CDR1 SGHAT, CDR2 FQNNGV. In DNA, the CDR3 is TGTGCCAGCAGCTCACCCTCCTATGGGGAGCTGTTTTTT. Protein sequence: CASSSPSYGELFF.

Regarding this clonotype: A junction end diverges from the germline sequence, so it may reflect a read error. This chain joins TRBV29-1 and TRBJ1-2; D call uncertain. CDR3 length: 12 residues. Germline loops: CDR1 SQVTM, CDR2 ANQGSEA. The CDR3 nucleotides read TGCGGCGTTGTCCATTGGGGTGGCAGCTACACCTTC. Translating it yields CGVVHWGGSYTF.

As concerns this clonotype: This may come from a read error, since a much larger clone is one base off. The V gene is TRBV6-5, the J gene TRBJ2-3; 7 bases map to TRBD1. V dropped 6 bases and J dropped 8; count of bases not matched to a gene: 14. From germline, CDR1 is MNHEY and CDR2 SVGAGI. The CDR3 contains 15 residues. The CDR3 region is CASSRDSLEGGTQYF. In DNA form, the CDR3 reads TGTGCCAGCAGCCGGGACAGCTTAGAAGGGGGTACGCAGTATTTT.

To note about this clonotype: This may arise from a read error, as a much more abundant clone is one base away. This chain uses TRBV29-1 with TRBJ2-3; 11 positions agree with TRBD2. Germline assignment: CDR1 SQVTM and CDR2 ANQGSEA. The CDR3 totals 13 residues. This chain's CDR3 is CGVTSGRFDTQYF. The CDR3 DNA reads as TGCGGCGTTACTAGCGGGAGATTCGATACGCAGTATTTT.

A remark on this clonotype: A read error may explain this, as a much larger clone is one base away. The chain links TRBV6-5 to TRBJ2-7; tentatively, D is TRBD1 or TRBD2 (6 bases each). The CDR3 contains 16 residues. From germline, CDR1 is MNHEY and CDR2 SVGAGI. CDR3 protein: CASTYRGGTQTYEQYF. Here the CDR3 DNA reads TGTGCCAGCACTTACCGAGGGGGGACCCAGACCTACGAGCAGTACTTC.

For this clonotype: Given a much more abundant clone one base away, this may be a read error. The conserved final phenylalanine or tryptophan is absent from the CDR3, which likely points to a read error. The CDR3 loop is CSPTGSSIATNEKLFI. Here the CDR3 DNA reads TGCAGCCCGACAGGGAGCTCCATTGCAACTAATGAAAAACTGTTTATT. The chain has TRBV29-1 and TRBJ1-4; TRBD1 agrees at 7 bases. V trimming: 8 bases; J trimming: 0 bases; junction bases outside the gene matches: 12. CDR1 SQVTM and CDR2 ANQGSEA come from the germline V gene. This CDR3 region has 16 residues.

A remark on this clonotype: A much larger clonotype is one base distant, so this may be a read error. This chain joins TRBV5-4 and TRBJ2-3, with D possibly TRBD2 on 6 matching bases. CDR3 length: 14 amino acids. The germline gives CDR1 SGHNT, CDR2 YYREEE (reference sequence). CDR3 sequence: CDSSLKAGGETQYF. CDR3 coding DNA: TGTGACAGCAGCTTGAAAGCGGGTGGTGAAACGCAGTATTTT.

About this clonotype itself: The junction differs from germline at one of its ends, possibly a read error. V usage is TRBV11-3 and J usage is TRBJ2-7; TRBD2 agrees at 12 bases. CDR1 and CDR2 from the germline V gene are SGHNT and YENEEA. The CDR3 is 17 residues long. The CDR3, as DNA: TGTACCAGCAGCTCGACCCGCCACCGACTAGCGGGGGACGAGCAGTACTTC. Translating it yields CTSSSTRHRLAGDEQYF.

V usage is TRBV5-4 and J usage is TRBJ1-1; no clear D. In germline, CDR1 is SGHNT, CDR2 YYREEE (reference sequence). Trimming stripped 2 bases from V and 7 bases from J, with 18 bases between. This CDR3 comprises 15 residues. CDR3 amino acids: CASSLISDGHSEAFF. CDR3 coding DNA: TGTGCCAGCAGCTTAATATCCGACGGGCACAGTGAAGCTTTCTTT.

Points on this clonotype: A read error is possible here, since a much larger clone lies one base away. Since the CDR3 does not end with the conserved phenylalanine or tryptophan, this likely comes from a read error. This rearrangement joins TRBV29-1 to TRBJ2-1; possible D gene TRBD2, 6 bases. The CDR3 is 13 amino acids. Germline CDR1 SQVTM, CDR2 ANQGSEA. Trimming left V 3 bases short and J 6 bases short, with 12 bases between. The CDR3 spells CSVEGDGSNEQFL. In DNA form, the CDR3 reads TGCAGCGTTGAGGGGGACGGGAGCAATGAGCAGTTCCTC.

This clonotype was counted ten times or more. The chain has TRBV11-1 and TRBJ2-3; 9 bases map to TRBD1. This CDR3 is 15 amino acids long. J gave up 3 bases and V 5 bases, and 6 bases lay outside the gene matches. Germline assignment: CDR1 SGHAT and CDR2 FQDESV (reference sequence). The CDR3 spells CASSHGTGITDTQYF. DNA for the CDR3: TGTGCCAGCAGCCACGGGACAGGGATAACAGATACGCAGTATTTT.

J is TRBJ2-1 and V is TRBV7-9, with TRBD2 matching 13 bases. The CDR3 is made up of 15 amino acids. V shed 5 bases, J shed 9 bases, and the junction held 7 bases outside the gene matches. Germline lookup yields CDR1 SEHNR and CDR2 FQNEAQ (reference sequence). The CDR3 DNA follows: TGTGCCAGCAGCCCCGGGACTAGCGGGAACGGTGAGCAGTTCTTC. It codes for CASSPGTSGNGEQFF.

Remarks on this clonotype: This is likely a read error, given that the CDR3 carries no conserved phenylalanine or tryptophan at its end. The V call is TRBV6-6, the J call TRBJ2-7; tentatively, D is TRBD1 or TRBD2 (5 bases each). Germline assignment: CDR1 MNHNY and CDR2 SVGAGI (reference sequence). This CDR3 is built from 14 residues. The CDR3 protein is CASREGRASYEQYL. CDR3 nucleotide sequence: TGCGCCAGCAGAGAGGGCAGGGCTTCCTACGAGCAGTACCTC.